The text below deals with one TCR beta chain. Its antigen is unidentified. cDNA libraries of TCR beta carried unique molecular identifiers. Between 1 and 10 million T cells gave rise to some 490,000 cDNA molecules. MiXCR was run by TCRdb on the PCR reads, yielding one entry per CDR3 protein. Altogether 650,000 to 850,000 distinct CDR3 sequences are present, about half being singletons, with the ten largest covering just under 5%. This specimen comes from a study of post-analysis software for immune sequencing data. As for the study in general: Both relapsing-remitting and secondary progressive multiple sclerosis featured among the disease courses, as did progressive-relapsing multiple sclerosis.

Broader study findings: Same-batch preparations were strongly co-clustered by F measure. Multiple sclerosis patients showed significantly lower normalized Chao1 diversity than controls did. Five or six TRBV segments, TRBV5-6, TRBV5-1 and TRBV20-1 among them, were found more frequent in patients than controls.

The length of the CDR3 is 14 residues. V lost 0 bases and J 4 bases, leaving 9 bases between the germline ends. CDR1 is LNHNV and CDR2 is YYDKDF in the germline V gene (reference sequence). Sequencing used blood. The receptor's source is a girl under 18 with multiple sclerosis. This sequence joins TRBV15 and TRBJ2-5, with a tentative D call TRBD2 (5 bases). CDR3 amino acids: CATSRDSSLETQYF. DNA of the CDR3: TGTGCCACCAGCAGAGATTCTAGCTTAGAGACCCAGTACTTC.